This T cell receptor (beta chain) is drawn from a study of T cells in Graves' hyperthyroidism and ophthalmopathy. The overall study: It was at initial diagnosis, before any treatment, that peripheral blood was collected. Overall study results and limits: The model's output predicted ophthalmopathy at a median of around 7 months prior to onset.

This clonotype was seen more than once but under ten times. Its antigen is unknown. The CDR3 sequence is 11 residues long. Germline V gives CDR1 MDHEN, CDR2 SYDVKM. V was clipped by 2 bases and J by 11 bases, with 4 bases between them. TCR beta CDR3 region amplification was performed from RNA transcripts. RT-PCR in the first round (using the HTBI primer set) targeted the TCR CDR3. In TCRdb, the multiplex PCR reads were re-called with MiXCR into one record per CDR3 protein. The sample holds roughly 550,000 distinct CDR3 sequences; about 15% are singletons and the top ten take about 29%. Subjects with ophthalmopathy showed a Clinical Activity Score no lower than 3, a NOSPECS grade no lower than 4, and a duration shorter than 3 months. Clinicians diagnosed patients from clinical symptoms, serum thyroxine and TRAb, thyroid ultrasound and orbital computed tomography.

V gene TRBV28 combines with J gene TRBJ1-6; no clear D. The source of this sequence is a woman under 40 with Graves' ophthalmopathy. Source material: blood. CDR3 nucleotide sequence: TGTGCCAGCAGTTTAGGGCCACCCCTCCACTTT. It codes for CASSLGPPLHF.